Following are 13 T cell receptor beta chains from one sample sequenced in a study of CD8 T cell repertoires and HIV-1 epitope variants. These receptors have no identified antigens. Clones were sequenced by immunoSEQ multiplex PCR, and TCRdb holds only the in-frame ones, with some missing. The table includes under 6,500 clones, around two thirds detected once. The sequencing input was cultured CD8+ T cells derived from PBMCs. The source of these receptors is a male donor with HIV.

The gene calls are TRBV6-1 and TRBJ2-1; D is possibly TRBD2 (5 bases). Germline V gene lookup returns CDR1 MNHNS and CDR2 SASEGT. The CDR3 is 14 amino acids. V lost 7 bases and J lost 6, with 16 bases in between. The CDR3: CASMGRGSGNEQFF. The CDR3 nucleotides read TGTGCCAGCATGGGGAGAGGGTCAGGCAATGAGCAGTTCTTC.

The chain recombines TRBV6-6 with TRBJ2-1, with D possibly TRBD2 on 5 matching bases. Between the trimmed V and J ends, which lost 4 bases and 4 bases, there was a span of 11 bases. Germline V lookup: CDR1 MNHNY, CDR2 SVGAGI (reference sequence). The CDR3 covers 14 residues. CDR3 nucleotides: TGTGCCAGCAGTTCCCCGACTATTTACAATGAGCAGTTCTTC. This sequence encodes CASSSPTIYNEQFF.

The chain carries TRBV7-2 and TRBJ1-5; D not resolved. The CDR3 covers 15 residues. V lost 1 base to trimming and J lost 4 bases, with 11 bases between them. Looked up from germline, CDR1 is SGHTA and CDR2 is FQGNSA. This CDR3 is CASSLDVFVNQPQHF. The CDR3 nucleotides read TGTGCCAGCAGCTTAGACGTCTTTGTGAATCAGCCCCAGCATTTT.

The genes are TRBV5-4 and TRBJ2-1; weak D call: TRBD1 (5 bases). The germline V and J ends were trimmed by 2 bases and 0 bases, with 9 bases remaining between them. This CDR3 comprises 15 residues. Germline lookup yields CDR1 SGHNT and CDR2 YYREEE (reference sequence). CDR3 sequence reads: CASSFRVSSYNEQFF. The CDR3, as DNA: TGTGCCAGCAGCTTCAGGGTAAGCTCCTACAATGAGCAGTTCTTC.

The gene calls are TRBV13 and TRBJ2-2; D may be TRBD1 (6 bases). V was clipped by 4 bases and J by 5 bases, with 11 bases between them. The germline V gene has CDR1 PRHDT and CDR2 FYEKMQ (reference sequence). The CDR3 sequence is 14 residues long. The CDR3 is CASSSLRGTGELFF. The CDR3 DNA reads TGTGCCAGCAGCTCCCTAAGGGGGACCGGGGAGCTGTTTTTT.

The chain combines TRBV9 with TRBJ2-3, with TRBD2 as a possible D gene (6 bases). Germline lookup yields CDR1 SGDLS and CDR2 YYNGEE. CDR3 size: 15 residues. The V end was cut by 0 bases, the J end by 1 base, with 9 bases between. CDR3 sequence: CASSVEWGGTDTQYF. In nucleotides, the CDR3 is TGTGCCAGCAGCGTAGAGTGGGGGGGCACAGATACGCAGTATTTT.

This clone was counted a few times. This chain joins TRBV6-6 and TRBJ2-1; D is undetermined. The CDR3 length is 14 residues. The ends were cut back, 5 bases at V and 8 bases at J, with 16 bases in the middle. Germline V gives CDR1 MNHNY, CDR2 SVGAGI (reference sequence). The CDR3 is CASSDAGPLDEQFF. For the CDR3, the DNA is TGTGCCAGCAGTGACGCCGGTCCCCTCGATGAGCAGTTCTTC.

The chain combines TRBV13 with TRBJ1-2; 8 bases agree with TRBD1. The CDR3 extends over 15 amino acids. Germline values: CDR1 PRHDT, CDR2 FYEKMQ (reference sequence). Unmatched junction bases numbered 8, after V lost 4 bases and J lost 4 bases. CDR3 sequence: CASSSQEDRVYGYTF. CDR3 bases: TGTGCCAGCAGCTCGCAGGAGGACAGGGTCTATGGCTACACCTTC.

The CDR3 nucleotides are TGTGCCAGCAGCGCGGGAGATTCACCCCTCCACTTT. Protein sequence: CASSAGDSPLHF. The chain combines TRBV6-5 with TRBJ1-6; the D is unclear. V was cut by 6 bases and J by 8 bases, with 8 bases left in between. Per the germline V gene, CDR1 is MNHEY and CDR2 is SVGAGI. The CDR3 is made up of 12 amino acids.

V and J are TRBV5-4 and TRBJ1-1; a weak D match, TRBD1 (5 bases). Germline-derived CDR1 and CDR2 are SGHNT and YYREEE (reference sequence). Trimming pared 3 bases from V and 5 bases from J, leaving 11 bases between. This CDR3 has 13 amino acids. This CDR3 is CASSWGGWTEAFF. CDR3 DNA sequence: TGTGCCAGCAGCTGGGGGGGTTGGACTGAAGCTTTCTTT.

The J gene is TRBJ2-7, the V gene TRBV4-2; unclear D gene. Between the trimmed V and J ends, which lost 4 bases and 3 bases, there was a span of 10 bases. The germline V gene has CDR1 LGHNA and CDR2 YNFKEQ. CDR3 length equals 13 residues. The CDR3 loop reads CASSLGRIYEQYF. The CDR3 bases are TGTGCCAGCAGCCTCGGACGGATCTACGAGCAGTACTTC.

The gene calls are TRBV27 and TRBJ1-6; 8 nucleotides agree with TRBD1. V shed 0 bases, J shed 9 bases, and the junction held 4 bases outside the gene matches. Germline V lookup: CDR1 MNHEY, CDR2 SMNVEV (reference sequence). CDR3 length: 15 amino acids. The CDR3 protein is CASSLSAGGPSPLHF. The CDR3 bases are TGTGCCAGCAGTTTATCGGCAGGGGGCCCTTCACCCCTCCACTTT.

This sequence joins TRBV5-6 and TRBJ2-2, with 9 nucleotides matching TRBD1. V shed 4 bases and J 3 bases; nucleotides not matched to a gene: 7. Germline loops: CDR1 SGHDT, CDR2 YYEEEE. The CDR3 spans 16 residues. CDR3 sequence: CASSVLRTGDTGELFF. CDR3 sequence (DNA): TGTGCCAGCAGCGTTCTCCGGACAGGGGACACCGGGGAGCTGTTTTTT.